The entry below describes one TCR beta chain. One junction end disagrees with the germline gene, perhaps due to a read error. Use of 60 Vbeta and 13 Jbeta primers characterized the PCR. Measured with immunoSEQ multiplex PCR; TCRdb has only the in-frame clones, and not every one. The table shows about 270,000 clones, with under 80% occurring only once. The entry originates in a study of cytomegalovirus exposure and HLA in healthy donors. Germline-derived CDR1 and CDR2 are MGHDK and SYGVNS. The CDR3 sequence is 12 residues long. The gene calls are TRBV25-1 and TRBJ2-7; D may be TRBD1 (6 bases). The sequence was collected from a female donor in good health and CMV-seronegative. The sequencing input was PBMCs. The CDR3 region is CASSQDSYGQYF. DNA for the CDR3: TGTGCCAGCAGCCAGGACAGCTACGGGCAGTACTTC.